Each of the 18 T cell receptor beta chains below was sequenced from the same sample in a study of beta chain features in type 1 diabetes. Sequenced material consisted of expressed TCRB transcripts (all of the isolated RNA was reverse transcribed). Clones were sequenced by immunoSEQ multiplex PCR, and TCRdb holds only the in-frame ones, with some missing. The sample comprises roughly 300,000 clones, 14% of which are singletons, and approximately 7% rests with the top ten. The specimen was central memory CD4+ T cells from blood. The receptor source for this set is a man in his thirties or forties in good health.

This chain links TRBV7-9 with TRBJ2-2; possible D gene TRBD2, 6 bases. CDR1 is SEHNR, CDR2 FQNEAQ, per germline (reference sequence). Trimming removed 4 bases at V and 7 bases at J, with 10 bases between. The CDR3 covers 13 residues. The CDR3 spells CASSYGGVGELFF. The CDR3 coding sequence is TGTGCCAGCAGCTACGGCGGGGTCGGGGAGCTGTTTTTT.

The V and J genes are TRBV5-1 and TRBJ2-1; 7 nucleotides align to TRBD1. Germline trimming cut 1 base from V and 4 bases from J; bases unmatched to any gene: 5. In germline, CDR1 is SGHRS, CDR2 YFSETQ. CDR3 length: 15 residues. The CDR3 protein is CASSLTQGVYNEQFF. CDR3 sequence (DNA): TGCGCCAGCAGCTTGACCCAGGGGGTTTACAATGAGCAGTTCTTC.

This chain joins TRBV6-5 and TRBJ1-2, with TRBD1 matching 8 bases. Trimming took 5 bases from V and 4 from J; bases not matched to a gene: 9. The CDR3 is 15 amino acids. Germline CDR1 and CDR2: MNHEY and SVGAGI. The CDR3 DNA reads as TGTGCCAGCAGTCCCCGTGGACAGGGTGGCTATGGCTACACCTTC. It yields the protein CASSPRGQGGYGYTF.

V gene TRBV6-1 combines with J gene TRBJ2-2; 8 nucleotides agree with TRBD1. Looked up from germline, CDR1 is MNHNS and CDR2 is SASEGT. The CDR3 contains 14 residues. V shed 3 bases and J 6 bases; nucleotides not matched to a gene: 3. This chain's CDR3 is CASSEQQGAGELFF. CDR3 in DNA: TGTGCCAGCAGTGAGCAACAGGGGGCCGGGGAGCTGTTTTTT.

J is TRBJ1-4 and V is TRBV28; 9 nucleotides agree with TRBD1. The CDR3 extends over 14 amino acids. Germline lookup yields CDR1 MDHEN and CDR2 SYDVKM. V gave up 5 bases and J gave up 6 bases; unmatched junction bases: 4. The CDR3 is CASSLTGGDEKLFF. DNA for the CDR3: TGTGCCAGCAGTCTGACAGGGGGTGATGAAAAACTGTTTTTT.

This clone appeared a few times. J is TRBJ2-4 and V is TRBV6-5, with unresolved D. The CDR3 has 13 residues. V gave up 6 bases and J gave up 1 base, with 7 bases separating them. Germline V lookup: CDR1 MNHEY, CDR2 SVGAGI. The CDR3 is CASRGRAKNIQYF. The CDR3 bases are TGTGCCAGCAGGGGTAGGGCCAAAAACATTCAGTACTTC.

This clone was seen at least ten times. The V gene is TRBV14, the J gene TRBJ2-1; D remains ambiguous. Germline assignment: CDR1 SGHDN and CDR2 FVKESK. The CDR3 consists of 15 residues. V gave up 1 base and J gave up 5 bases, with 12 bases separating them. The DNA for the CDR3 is TGTGCCAGCAGCCAAGGGCAGGCATATAACAATGAGCAGTTCTTC. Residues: CASSQGQAYNNEQFF.

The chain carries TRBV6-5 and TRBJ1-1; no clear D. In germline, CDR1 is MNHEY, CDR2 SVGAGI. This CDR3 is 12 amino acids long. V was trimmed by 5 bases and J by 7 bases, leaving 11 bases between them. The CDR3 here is CASSGRSSEAFF. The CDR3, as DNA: TGTGCCAGCAGTGGTCGTTCTAGTGAAGCTTTCTTT.

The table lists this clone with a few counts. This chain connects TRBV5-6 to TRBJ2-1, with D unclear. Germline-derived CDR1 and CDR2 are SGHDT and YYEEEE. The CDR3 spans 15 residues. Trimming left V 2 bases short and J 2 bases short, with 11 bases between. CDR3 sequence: CASSFLSGTYNEQFF. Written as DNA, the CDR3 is TGTGCCAGCAGCTTCTTGTCTGGTACCTACAATGAGCAGTTCTTC.

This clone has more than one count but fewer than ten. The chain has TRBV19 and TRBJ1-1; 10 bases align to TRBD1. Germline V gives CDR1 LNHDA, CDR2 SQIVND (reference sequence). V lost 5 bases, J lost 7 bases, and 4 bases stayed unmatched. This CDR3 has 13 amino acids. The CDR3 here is CASSGWTGGEAFF. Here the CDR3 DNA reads TGTGCCAGTAGTGGATGGACAGGGGGTGAAGCTTTCTTT.

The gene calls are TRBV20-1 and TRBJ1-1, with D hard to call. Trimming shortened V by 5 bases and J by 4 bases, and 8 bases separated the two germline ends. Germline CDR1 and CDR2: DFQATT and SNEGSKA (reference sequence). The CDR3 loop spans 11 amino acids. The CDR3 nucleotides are TGCAGTGCTTCAGCAGGCACTGAAGCTTTCTTT. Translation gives CSASAGTEAFF.

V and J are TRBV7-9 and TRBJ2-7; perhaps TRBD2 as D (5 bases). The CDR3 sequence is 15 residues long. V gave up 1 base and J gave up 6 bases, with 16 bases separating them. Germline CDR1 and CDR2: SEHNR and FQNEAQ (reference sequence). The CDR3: CASSLGPGLASEQYV. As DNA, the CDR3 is TGTGCCAGCAGCTTAGGGCCGGGCCTAGCTTCCGAGCAGTACGTC.

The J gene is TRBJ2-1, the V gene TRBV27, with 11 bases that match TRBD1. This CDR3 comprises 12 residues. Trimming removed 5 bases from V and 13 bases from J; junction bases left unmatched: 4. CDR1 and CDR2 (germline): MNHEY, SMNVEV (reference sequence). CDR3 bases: TGTGCCAGCAGTGTGGACAGGGGGCCTCAGTTCTTC. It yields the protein CASSVDRGPQFF.

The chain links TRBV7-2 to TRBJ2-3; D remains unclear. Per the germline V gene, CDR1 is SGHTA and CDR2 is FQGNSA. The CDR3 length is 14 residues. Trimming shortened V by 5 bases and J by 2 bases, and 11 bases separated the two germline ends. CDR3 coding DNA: TGTGCCAGCAGCCAGAGTAGGGCCACAGATACGCAGTATTTT. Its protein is CASSQSRATDTQYF.

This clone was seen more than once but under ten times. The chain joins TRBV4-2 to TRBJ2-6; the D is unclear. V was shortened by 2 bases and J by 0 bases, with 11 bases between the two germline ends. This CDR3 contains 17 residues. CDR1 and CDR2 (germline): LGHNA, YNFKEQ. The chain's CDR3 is CASSQMAIPSGANVLTF. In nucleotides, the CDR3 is TGTGCCAGCAGCCAAATGGCCATCCCCTCTGGGGCCAACGTCCTGACTTTC.

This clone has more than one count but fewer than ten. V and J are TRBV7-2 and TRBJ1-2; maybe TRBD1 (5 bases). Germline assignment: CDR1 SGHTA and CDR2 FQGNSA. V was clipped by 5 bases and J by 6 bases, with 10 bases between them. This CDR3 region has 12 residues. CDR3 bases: TGTGCCAGCAGCAGGACACGGGATGGCTACACCTTC. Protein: CASSRTRDGYTF.

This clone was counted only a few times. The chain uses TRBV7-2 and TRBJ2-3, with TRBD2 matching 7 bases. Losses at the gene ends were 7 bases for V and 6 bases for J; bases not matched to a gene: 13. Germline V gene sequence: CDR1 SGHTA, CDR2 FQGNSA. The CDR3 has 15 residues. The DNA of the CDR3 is TGTGCCAGCACCTTGGGAGGGGAAAGGGTGGATACGCAGTATTTT. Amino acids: CASTLGGERVDTQYF.

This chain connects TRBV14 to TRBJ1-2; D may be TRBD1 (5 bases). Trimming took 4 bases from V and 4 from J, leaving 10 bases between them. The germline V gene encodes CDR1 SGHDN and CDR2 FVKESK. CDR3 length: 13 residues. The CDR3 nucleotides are TGTGCCAGCAGCCCAGGGATTTCCTATGGCTACACCTTC. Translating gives CASSPGISYGYTF.